This T cell receptor (beta chain) was identified during a study of T cell changes during pregnancy in multiple sclerosis. Libraries were prepared by immunoSEQ multiplex PCR; TCRdb keeps only in-frame clonotypes and omits some of them. Here the sample spans approximately 69,000 clones, approximately 94% being singletons. CDR1 is SGHTA and CDR2 is FQGNSA in the germline V gene. The CDR3 sequence is 15 residues long. V was clipped by 2 bases and J by 4 bases; unmatched bases: 7. This clonotype was obtained from a female donor with multiple sclerosis, enrolled in a pregnancy study. The source material was peripheral blood, sampled in the third trimester of pregnancy. The rearrangement links TRBV7-2 to TRBJ2-7; 8 bases are shared with TRBD2. CDR3 sequence (DNA): TGTGCCAGCAGCTTACCGGGGGGGAGTTTATACGAGCAGTACTTC. Its translation is CASSLPGGSLYEQYF.